The next 23 T cell receptor beta chains were all read from a single sample in a study of shared clonotypes between healthy human individuals. TCRdb keeps only in-frame clones here, not all; method: immunoSEQ multiplex PCR. The table lists some 2,000,000 clones, roughly 95% of them singletons, with 0.1% to 0.15% in the top ten. Sequencing was carried out using naive CD4+ T cells sorted from blood. Noted subset: CD45RA+ positively selected. All receptors derive from a man younger than 35 in good health.

The chain carries TRBV2 and TRBJ2-1; D unresolved. This CDR3 has 14 residues. Looked up from germline, CDR1 is SNHLY and CDR2 is FYNNEI. The V end was cut by 0 bases, the J end by 4 bases, with 7 bases between. In DNA form, the CDR3 reads TGTGCCAGCAGTGAAGCGCTCATTTACAATGAGCAGTTCTTC. Translating gives CASSEALIYNEQFF.

This rearrangement joins TRBV2 to TRBJ1-6, with 8 bases matching TRBD1. The CDR3 has 15 amino acids. Unmatched junction bases numbered 5, after V lost 3 bases and J lost 7 bases. Germline CDR1 SNHLY, CDR2 FYNNEI. CDR3 DNA: TGTGCCAGCAGTGAGGACAGGGCGGGCAATTCACCCCTCCACTTT. Its translation: CASSEDRAGNSPLHF.

CDR3 residues: CASTGGGVYNEQFF. Written as DNA, the CDR3 is TGTGCCAGCACTGGCGGGGGGGTTTACAATGAGCAGTTCTTC. V and J are TRBV2 and TRBJ2-1, with 9 positions matching TRBD2. V lost 7 bases to trimming and J lost 4 bases; unmatched junction nucleotides: 5. Germline V lookup: CDR1 SNHLY, CDR2 FYNNEI. The CDR3 is 14 amino acids.

In its sample, this clone was seen once. J is TRBJ2-7 and V is TRBV27, with 9 bases identical to TRBD1. Germline V gene lookup returns CDR1 MNHEY and CDR2 SMNVEV (reference sequence). This CDR3 comprises 16 residues. Germline trimming cut 5 bases from V and 7 bases from J; bases unmatched to any gene: 15. The CDR3 DNA reads TGTGCCAGCAGTCTCAGAACAGGGGGCCCTATACGGGAGCAGTACTTC. Translating gives CASSLRTGGPIREQYF.

The chain recombines TRBV4-2 with TRBJ2-7, with D possibly matching TRBD2 (7 bases). The CDR3 covers 17 residues. Germline assignment: CDR1 LGHNA and CDR2 YNFKEQ. Trimming removed 0 bases at V and 4 bases at J, with 19 bases between. CDR3 bases: TGTGCCAGCAGCCAAGAAGGGAGCGGGAAGGGGGGATACGAGCAGTACTTC. Residues: CASSQEGSGKGGYEQYF.

In nucleotides, the CDR3 is TGTGCCAGCTCACCAGTCCGGGGACAGTCCTACGAGCAGTACTTC. This sequence encodes CASSPVRGQSYEQYF. V gene TRBV18 combines with J gene TRBJ2-7; 7 positions match TRBD1. Germline loops: CDR1 KGHSH, CDR2 LQKENI. Unmatched junction bases numbered 5, after V lost 2 bases and J lost 1 base. The CDR3 is 15 amino acids.

This chain connects TRBV18 to TRBJ2-5; weak D call: TRBD1 (6 bases). Deletions cut 3 bases from V and 4 bases from J, with 15 bases between. Germline-derived CDR1 and CDR2 are KGHSH and LQKENI. This CDR3 is built from 15 residues. CDR3 region: CASSPLIRDIETQYF. For the CDR3, the DNA is TGTGCCAGCTCACCGTTAATCCGGGACATAGAGACCCAGTACTTC.

The chain has TRBV30 and TRBJ2-4, with D hard to call. The V and J ends lost 0 bases and 7 bases respectively, with 13 bases between them. From germline, CDR1 is GTSNPN and CDR2 SVGIG (reference sequence). This CDR3 has 14 amino acids. CDR3 loop: CAWSVGSRTNIQYF. Here the CDR3 DNA reads TGTGCCTGGAGTGTTGGCAGTAGGACCAACATTCAGTACTTC.

This clone is a singleton in its sample. This chain joins TRBV5-1 and TRBJ1-4, with 9 bases matching TRBD1. The CDR3 loop spans 14 amino acids. The germline V gene encodes CDR1 SGHRS and CDR2 YFSETQ. V shed 4 bases, J shed 7 bases, and the junction held 5 bases outside the gene matches. CDR3 in DNA: TGCGCCAGCAGCCTGGGGGGACAGGGTGAAAAACTGTTTTTT. This encodes CASSLGGQGEKLFF.

The chain recombines TRBV19 with TRBJ1-1; D remains ambiguous. Germline V gene lookup returns CDR1 LNHDA and CDR2 SQIVND (reference sequence). V lost 7 bases and J 6 bases, leaving 21 bases between the germline ends. The CDR3 spans 15 residues. This chain's CDR3 is CASTPWEGRESEAFF. DNA for the CDR3: TGTGCCAGTACTCCATGGGAGGGAAGGGAATCTGAAGCTTTCTTT.

This chain uses TRBV30 with TRBJ1-1, with D perhaps matching TRBD1 (6 bases). Trimming cost V 0 bases and J 8 bases, with 13 bases left between them. Germline-derived CDR1 and CDR2 are GTSNPN and SVGIG (reference sequence). This CDR3 is 13 amino acids long. CDR3 nucleotides: TGTGCCTGGAGTGTGGCTTTAAGGGGGGAAGCTTTCTTT. It yields the protein CAWSVALRGEAFF.

The V and J genes are TRBV19 and TRBJ2-7; TRBD1 matches at 8 bases. The germline CDR1 and CDR2 sequences are LNHDA and SQIVND (reference sequence). The CDR3 totals 14 residues. Trimming removed 6 bases from V and 3 bases from J; junction bases left unmatched: 7. The CDR3 bases are TGTGCCAGTAGCCTCGACGACAGGGGCTACGAGCAGTACTTC. It specifies CASSLDDRGYEQYF.

This chain joins TRBV11-3 and TRBJ2-2; D is tentatively TRBD1 or TRBD2 (5 bases each). V lost 5 bases, J lost 2 bases, and 12 bases lay in between. CDR3 size: 15 residues. Germline-derived CDR1 and CDR2 are SGHNT and YENEEA. This chain's CDR3 is CASSKPRDNTGELFF. Written as DNA, the CDR3 is TGTGCCAGCAGCAAGCCCCGGGACAACACCGGGGAGCTGTTTTTT.

The chain uses TRBV6-6 and TRBJ2-2, with D perhaps given as TRBD1 or TRBD2 (5 bases each). CDR3 length equals 16 residues. V was clipped by 6 bases and J by 5 bases, with 19 bases between them. Germline V lookup: CDR1 MNHNY, CDR2 SVGAGI (reference sequence). The CDR3 DNA reads TGTGCCAGCAGCCCCCTCGGGGCCACAAAGACCGGGGAGCTGTTTTTT. This translates into CASSPLGATKTGELFF.

The genes are TRBV30 and TRBJ1-3; D is possibly TRBD1 (6 bases). V was clipped by 4 bases and J by 0 bases, with 10 bases between them. The V gene's germline CDR1 is GTSNPN and CDR2 SVGIG (reference sequence). The CDR3 runs to 14 residues. The CDR3 DNA sequence: TGTGCCTGGAACACAGGGACCTCTGGAAACACCATATATTTT. Translated: CAWNTGTSGNTIYF.

The rearrangement joins TRBV4-1 to TRBJ1-2; tentatively, D is TRBD1 (5 bases). Germline CDR1 and CDR2: MGHRA and YSYEKL. The CDR3 spans 16 residues. The germline V and J ends were trimmed by 0 bases and 4 bases, with 15 bases remaining between them. CDR3 DNA sequence: TGCGCCAGCAGCCAAGAGGAGGGAAACAGGTTCTATGGCTACACCTTC. It specifies CASSQEEGNRFYGYTF.

This chain joins TRBV7-2 and TRBJ2-7, with D tentatively TRBD1 or TRBD2 (5 bases each). The CDR3 extends over 15 amino acids. Germline CDR1 SGHTA, CDR2 FQGNSA. Trimming removed 1 base from V and 4 bases from J, with 14 bases in between. Here the CDR3 DNA reads TGTGCCAGCAGCTTAGGTGCGGGCGAGGGGTACGAGCAGTACTTC. This codes for CASSLGAGEGYEQYF.

The chain couples TRBV19 to TRBJ1-5; D is unclear. The germline V and J ends were trimmed by 6 bases and 3 bases, with 9 bases remaining between them. The length of the CDR3 is 13 residues. CDR1 and CDR2 from the germline V gene are LNHDA and SQIVND (reference sequence). The DNA of the CDR3 is TGTGCCAGTAGCCAAACCCACAATCAGCCCCAGCATTTT. Protein product: CASSQTHNQPQHF.

This chain links TRBV11-2 with TRBJ2-2; 11 bases align to TRBD2. Trimming at V came to 3 bases and at J to 0 bases, leaving 3 bases not matched to a gene. The CDR3 is 17 amino acids. Germline values: CDR1 SGHAT, CDR2 FQNNGV. The CDR3, as DNA: TGTGCCAGCAGCTTCACTAGCGGGGGCGCGAACACCGGGGAGCTGTTTTTT. Its protein product is CASSFTSGGANTGELFF.

J is TRBJ1-2 and V is TRBV5-1; 7 positions agree with TRBD1. V was pared by 0 bases and J by 1 base, with 12 bases of the junction left unmatched. Germline V CDR1 and CDR2: SGHRS, YFSETQ. CDR3 length: 18 amino acids. Here the CDR3 reads CASSLGQGKAGGNYGYTF. In DNA form, the CDR3 reads TGCGCCAGCAGCTTGGGACAGGGCAAGGCTGGGGGTAACTATGGCTACACCTTC.

The table lists this clone with a count of one. The sample holds other DNA sequences that translate to the same CDR3. CDR3 DNA: TGCAGTGCTAGTGACCTCTATGGCTACACCTTC. Its protein product is CSASDLYGYTF. The chain carries TRBV20-1 and TRBJ1-2; D is undetermined. V was trimmed by 3 bases and J by 4 bases, leaving 6 bases between them. Germline V gives CDR1 DFQATT, CDR2 SNEGSKA (reference sequence). This CDR3 has 11 amino acids.

In its sample, this clone was seen once. V is TRBV7-9 and J is TRBJ1-2; D is perhaps TRBD1 (5 bases). Trimming stripped 8 bases from V and 0 bases from J, with 16 bases between. The germline V gene encodes CDR1 SEHNR and CDR2 FQNEAQ (reference sequence). This CDR3 comprises 15 residues. The CDR3 loop is CASSDTGGTNYGYTF. The DNA for the CDR3 is TGTGCCAGCTCCGACACGGGGGGTACTAACTATGGCTACACCTTC. Combining the CDR3 with reference TRBV7-9 and TRBJ1-2 gives the whole variable domain DTGVSQNPRHKITKRGQNVTFRCDPISEHNRLYWYRQTLGQGPEFLTYFQNEAQLEKSRLLSDRFSAERPKGSFSTLEIQRTEQGDSAMYLCASSDTGGTNYGYTFGSGTRLTVV.

This chain links TRBV27 with TRBJ1-6; D gene unclear. V lost 6 bases, J lost 7 bases, and 7 bases lay in between. Germline V lookup: CDR1 MNHEY, CDR2 SMNVEV (reference sequence). The CDR3 is 12 amino acids. CDR3 sequence reads: CASRVGNSPLHF. The CDR3 DNA is TGTGCCAGCAGGGTGGGCAATTCACCCCTCCACTTT.